Listed below are T cell receptor beta chains from one sample, sequenced in a study of blood T cell repertoires in COVID-19. TCRdb's table, derived via immunoSEQ multiplex PCR, lists solely in-frame clones and lacks some. The repertoire has 200,000 to 300,000 clones, 80% to 90% of them found once; the top ten carry over 3.5%. Sequencing was carried out using peripheral blood. The receptors stem from a woman in her thirties or forties with acute or convalescent COVID-19. CDR3s include the opening cysteine and the closing phenylalanine or tryptophan. Each record gives: V gene, J gene, clone size, D gene, CDR3 protein, CDR3 DNA. A D gene is named only where the DNA matches it firmly. The size field is filled for only some rows; it gives once, few, many or a size class.

TRBV6-6	TRBJ2-1	few	.	CASSTGSYNEQFF	TGTGCCAGCAGTACAGGCTCCTACAATGAGCAGTTCTTC
TRBV7-9	TRBJ1-4	.	.	CASRGGDSMSEKLFF	TGTGCCAGCAGAGGGGGAGACAGCATGTCCGAAAAACTGTTTTTT
TRBV5-1	TRBJ2-1	.	TRBD1	CASSLLKQRDREFF	TGCGCCAGCAGCCTACTTAAACAACGGGACAGGGAGTTCTTC
TRBV4-1	TRBJ2-1	.	TRBD2	CASSHAGEYNEQFF	TGCGCCAGCAGCCATGCGGGGGAATACAATGAGCAGTTCTTC
TRBV30	TRBJ2-5	.	.	CAWGGRAETQYF	TGTGCCTGGGGGGGCAGGGCAGAGACCCAGTACTTC
TRBV2	TRBJ1-6	.	TRBD1	CASRRDREVKSPLHF	TGTGCCAGCAGAAGGGACAGGGAAGTAAAGTCACCCCTCCACTTT
TRBV10-2	TRBJ1-1	once	.	CASSVGGFRTEAFF	TGCGCCAGCAGTGTGGGGGGTTTTAGGACTGAAGCTTTCTTT
TRBV6-5	TRBJ2-2	.	.	CASSRQRPNTGELFF	TGTGCCAGCAGTCGACAGCGACCGAACACCGGGGAGCTGTTTTTT
TRBV18	TRBJ2-3	.	TRBD2	CASSELAGFSDTQYF	TGTGCCAGCTCCGAACTAGCGGGCTTTTCAGATACGCAGTATTTT
TRBV5-6	TRBJ2-2	.	.	CASSLGAQPGELFF	TGTGCCAGCAGCCTAGGCGCCCAGCCCGGGGAGCTGTTTTTT
TRBV3-1/TRBV3-2	TRBJ1-1	.	.	CASNDRSSNTEAFF	TGTGCCAGCAACGACAGGTCCTCAAACACTGAAGCTTTCTTT
TRBV27	TRBJ2-3	.	.	CASSERQVSSTDTQYF	TGTGCCAGCAGTGAAAGACAGGTCTCTAGCACAGATACGCAGTATTTT
TRBV4-2	TRBJ1-3	.	.	CASSGRSQGVSGNTIYF	TGTGCCAGCAGCGGCCGTTCACAGGGTGTATCTGGAAACACCATATATTTT
TRBV10-1	TRBJ2-2	once	TRBD2	CASSPTSGGARELFF	TGCGCCAGCAGCCCTACTAGCGGGGGGGCCAGGGAGCTGTTTTTT
TRBV5-4	TRBJ1-6	few	.	CASSLGAVSYNSPLHF	TGTGCCAGCAGCTTGGGCGCGGTCTCCTATAATTCACCCCTCCACTTT
TRBV5-8	TRBJ1-2	.	.	CASSLAGGVGYTF	TGTGCCAGCAGCCTAGCGGGGGGCGTTGGCTACACCTTC
TRBV11-2	TRBJ1-2	.	TRBD1	CASSHGGQVAGYTF	TGTGCCAGCAGCCACGGGGGACAGGTGGCTGGCTACACCTTC
TRBV4-1	TRBJ2-1	.	TRBD2	CASSQDFLGLAGYNEQFF	TGCGCCAGCAGCCAAGACTTCCTCGGACTAGCGGGGTACAATGAGCAGTTCTTC
TRBV6-1	TRBJ1-5	.	.	CASNTHPPSQPQHF	TGTGCCAGCAACACACACCCCCCCAGTCAGCCCCAGCATTTT
TRBV19	TRBJ1-3	.	.	CASSISRVAGNTIYF	TGTGCCAGTAGTATCTCCAGGGTGGCTGGAAACACCATATATTTT
TRBV7-8	TRBJ1-1	few	.	CASTRPGNTEAFF	TGTGCCAGCACCCGTCCGGGGAACACTGAAGCTTTCTTT
TRBV6-5	TRBJ1-2	.	TRBD1	CASTRDSEDYGYTF	TGTGCCAGCACTCGGGACAGTGAGGACTATGGCTACACCTTC
TRBV5-5	TRBJ2-5	.	TRBD2	CASSLARAGGRETQYF	TGTGCCAGCAGCTTGGCTAGGGCGGGGGGGCGAGAGACCCAGTACTTC
TRBV2	TRBJ1-2	.	.	CASSDWRGEGYTF	TGTGCCAGCAGTGATTGGCGGGGGGAGGGCTACACCTTC
TRBV30	TRBJ2-5	.	TRBD1	CAWSVQGAKTQYF	TGTGCCTGGAGTGTACAGGGGGCGAAGACCCAGTACTTC
TRBV19	TRBJ2-1	.	.	CASSILPRSRDNEQFF	TGTGCCAGTAGTATACTCCCCCGGAGCAGAGACAATGAGCAGTTCTTC
TRBV7-8	TRBJ1-5	.	.	CASGHLLGGAGPQHF	TGTGCCAGCGGACATCTTCTGGGCGGGGCCGGGCCCCAGCATTTT
TRBV19	TRBJ1-1	.	.	CASKNSRNTEAFF	TGTGCCAGTAAGAACAGTAGGAACACTGAAGCTTTCTTT
TRBV7-8	TRBJ2-2	.	TRBD2	CASSSGLAGGTGELFF	TGTGCCAGCAGCTCGGGACTAGCGGGGGGGACCGGGGAGCTGTTTTTT
TRBV19	TRBJ1-2	.	.	CASSQRNNYGYTF	TGTGCCAGTAGTCAGAGGAACAACTATGGCTACACCTTC
TRBV7-8	TRBJ1-2	.	.	CASSLAGAPGYTF	TGTGCCAGCAGCTTAGCGGGGGCCCCGGGCTACACCTTC
TRBV3-1/TRBV3-2	TRBJ1-5	once	TRBD1	CASSRDRDQPQHF	TGTGCCAGCAGCCGGGACAGGGACCAGCCCCAGCATTTT
TRBV4-2	TRBJ1-6	once	TRBD1	CASSQGNRGGNSPLHF	TGTGCCAGCAGCCAAGGAAACAGGGGAGGAAATTCACCCCTCCACTTT
TRBV11-3	TRBJ1-1	.	.	CASSLGSGTEAFF	TGTGCCAGCAGCTTAGGGTCGGGAACTGAAGCTTTCTTT
TRBV29-1	TRBJ2-2	.	TRBD2	CSVDTRGGWLNTGELFF	TGCAGCGTTGACACACGGGGGGGGTGGCTAAACACCGGGGAGCTGTTTTTT
TRBV10-1	TRBJ1-1	.	TRBD1	CASSPGTGGNTEAFF	TGCGCCAGCAGTCCCGGGACAGGGGGGAACACTGAAGCTTTCTTT
TRBV15	TRBJ1-2	.	.	CATSREGAAKFNDGYTF	TGTGCCACCAGCAGAGAGGGGGCTGCGAAGTTTAACGATGGCTACACCTTC
TRBV5-4	TRBJ2-1	.	TRBD2	CASSPQRGTNNEQFF	TGTGCCAGCAGTCCTCAGCGGGGGACAAACAATGAGCAGTTCTTC
TRBV29-1	TRBJ2-1	.	TRBD1	CSVVIWDSYNEQFF	TGCAGCGTTGTAATTTGGGACAGCTACAATGAGCAGTTCTTC
TRBV5-1	TRBJ1-2	.	.	CASRPGDGNYGYTF	TGCGCCAGCAGGCCAGGTGATGGTAACTATGGCTACACCTTC
TRBV5-4	TRBJ1-4	.	.	CASSVYRDTPGKLFF	TGTGCCAGCAGCGTTTACCGGGACACCCCGGGAAAACTGTTTTTT
TRBV14	TRBJ1-2	.	TRBD1	CASSPGQGYGYTF	TGTGCCAGCAGTCCCGGACAGGGCTATGGCTACACCTTC
TRBV11-2	TRBJ1-2	.	.	CASSQGSNYGYTF	TGTGCCAGCAGCCAGGGTTCTAACTATGGCTACACCTTC
TRBV7-9	TRBJ2-6	.	.	CASSLVGGTGANVLTF	TGTGCCAGCAGCTTAGTCGGCGGAACTGGGGCCAACGTCCTGACTTTC
TRBV5-1	TRBJ1-1	.	.	CASSLAGGRVFF	TGCGCCAGCAGCTTGGCCGGTGGCAGGGTTTTTTTT
TRBV12-5	TRBJ2-3	once	.	CASGLAGGADTQYF	TGTGCTAGTGGTTTGGCAGGAGGAGCAGATACGCAGTATTTT
TRBV5-1	TRBJ2-1	.	.	CASQEGGDSYNEQFF	TGCGCCAGCCAAGAAGGGGGGGATTCCTACAATGAGCAGTTCTTC
TRBV6-6	TRBJ1-2	.	.	CANLGHYGYTF	TGTGCCAACTTGGGCCACTATGGCTACACCTTC
TRBV4-1	TRBJ1-5	once	.	CASSQDSSRGQPQHF	TGCGCCAGCAGCCAAGACAGCTCTCGAGGACAGCCCCAGCATTTT
TRBV10-3	TRBJ2-1	.	TRBD1	CAISESRDREPFF	TGTGCCATCAGTGAGTCGAGGGACAGGGAGCCGTTCTTC
TRBV7-6	TRBJ1-3	.	TRBD1	CASSLLSTGGSGNTIYF	TGTGCCAGCAGCTTACTCTCCACAGGGGGCTCTGGAAACACCATATATTTT
TRBV2	TRBJ2-2	.	.	CATRKERQAGELFF	TGTGCCACCCGAAAGGAGCGACAGGCCGGGGAGCTGTTTTTT
TRBV5-1	TRBJ2-5	.	TRBD2	CASSLVGGGALRETQYF	TGCGCCAGCAGCTTGGTCGGCGGGGGGGCTTTAAGAGAGACCCAGTACTTC